This T cell receptor beta chain was identified in a study of identical twins. The CDR3 consists of 18 residues. The germline CDR1 and CDR2 sequences are DFQATT and SNEGSKA (reference sequence). Trimming took 2 bases from V and 5 from J, leaving 25 bases between them. One entry per CDR3 protein, called by TCRdb with MiXCR from the 5' RACE reads. Altogether 1,800,000 or so distinct CDR3 sequences are present, more than 30% being singletons, with the ten largest covering less than 0.35%. The TCR sequence derives from a newborn girl in good health. Sequencing was performed on cord blood. The V gene is TRBV20-1, the J gene TRBJ1-5; D uncertain. The CDR3: CSARRHGGGTALDQPQHF. DNA of the CDR3: TGCAGTGCTAGAAGACACGGCGGAGGAACGGCTTTGGATCAGCCCCAGCATTTT.